Listed below are T cell receptor beta chains from one sample, sequenced in a study of metastatic and nonmetastatic thyroid tumors. From the PCR reads, TCRdb re-called clones with MiXCR. The repertoire has roughly 40,000 clones, about 16% of them found once; the top ten carry around 3.9%. The material sequenced was blood. The receptors shown here come from a female donor with papillary thyroid cancer or a benign thyroid nodule (not recorded which). Some clones in this sample may be carry-over from other donors' samples. Both conserved end residues are part of each CDR3. The order of the fields is CDR3 DNA, CDR3 protein, D gene, J gene, V gene, clone size. The D gene is left open where the match is weak. Clone size is shown for a subset of rows, as once, few, many or a class of expanded clone.

TGTGCCAGTAGTATTGGTCTCTACAATGAGCAGTTCTTC	CASSIGLYNEQFF	NA	TRBJ2-1	TRBV19	many
TGTGCCAGCAGGGAAACAGGGGGCGGCTATGGCTACACCTTC	CASRETGGGYGYTF	TRBD1	TRBJ1-2	TRBV6-1	many
TGTGCCTGGTGGGACACAGCTAACTATGGCTACACCTTC	CAWWDTANYGYTF	NA	TRBJ1-2	TRBV30	many
TGCGCCAGCAGCTTGGGGGGGGACCCCCTGCCTGACTACACCTTC	CASSLGGDPLPDYTF	NA	TRBJ1-2	TRBV5-1	many
TGTGCCAGCAGCTTAGCGAGACAAGAGACCCAGTACTTC	CASSLARQETQYF	NA	TRBJ2-5	TRBV6-9	NA
TGCGCCAGCAGCTTCTGGGGAGACAATGAGCAGTTCTTC	CASSFWGDNEQFF	NA	TRBJ2-1	TRBV5-1	NA
TGTGCCACCAGCAATAGCGGCACCGGGGAGCTGTTTTTT	CATSNSGTGELFF	NA	TRBJ2-2	TRBV15	many
TGTGCCAGCAGAATTCAGGGCTCCTACGAGCAGTACTTC	CASRIQGSYEQYF	NA	TRBJ2-7	TRBV3-1	many
TGTGCCAGCAGCGCGACTAGTCAGGGGTACAATGAGCAGTTCTTC	CASSATSQGYNEQFF	NA	TRBJ2-1	TRBV7-3	many
TGCAGTGCTGGGTCCTCGACAGGCAATCAGCCCCAGCATTTT	CSAGSSTGNQPQHF	NA	TRBJ1-5	TRBV20-1	many
TGCAGTGCTAGAGGGACAGGGGGGAACACCGGGGAGCTGTTTTTT	CSARGTGGNTGELFF	TRBD1	TRBJ2-2	TRBV20-1	many
TGCAGTGCTAGACCCCCTGGGGAGTTTAGGGCCAAAAACATTCAGTACTTC	CSARPPGEFRAKNIQYF	NA	TRBJ2-4	TRBV20-1	NA
TGTGCCAGCAGCTTAGGGGCTAGCGGGATAGGTAATGAGCAGTTCTTC	CASSLGASGIGNEQFF	TRBD2	TRBJ2-1	TRBV7-9	many
TGCAGTGCTCCCGCCGGGACACCGAACACTGAAGCTTTCTTT	CSAPAGTPNTEAFF	NA	TRBJ1-1	TRBV20-1	many
TGTGCCAGCAGCAACACAGGGGGCGGGCAGCCCCAGCATTTT	CASSNTGGGQPQHF	TRBD1	TRBJ1-5	TRBV7-9	many
TGTGCCAGCGGGGAAGGGGCCACGAACACTGAAGCTTTCTTT	CASGEGATNTEAFF	NA	TRBJ1-1	TRBV7-8	once
TGTGCCAGTGGTTTTGGGACAACGGATCAGCCCCAGCATTTT	CASGFGTTDQPQHF	NA	TRBJ1-5	TRBV19	many
TGCAGTGCTCGGACTAGCGGGAGTGCCTACAATGAGCAGTTCTTC	CSARTSGSAYNEQFF	TRBD2	TRBJ2-1	TRBV20-1	many
TGCAGTGCTAGAGATGCCGTGGGGAGCGTCAATCAGCCCCAGCATTTT	CSARDAVGSVNQPQHF	NA	TRBJ1-5	TRBV20-1	NA
TGTGCCAGCAGTGGTGGACTAGCGTCAAATGAGCAGTTCTTC	CASSGGLASNEQFF	TRBD2	TRBJ2-1	TRBV6-4	many
TGTGCCAGCAGCGTAGCAGGGATCGGAAACACCATATATTTT	CASSVAGIGNTIYF	NA	TRBJ1-3	TRBV9	many
TGTGCCTGGAGTGTTGACCCGGGACTAGCGGGAGGGCCACACACCGGGGAGCTGTTTTTT	CAWSVDPGLAGGPHTGELFF	TRBD2	TRBJ2-2	TRBV25-1	NA
TGTGCCAGCTCACCCGGGACAGGGTCAGGAGGAGAGCAGTTCTTC	CASSPGTGSGGEQFF	TRBD1	TRBJ2-1	TRBV18	many
TGTGCCAGCAGTTACTCTAGGGCAGCTGCAACTAATGAAAAACTGTTTTTT	CASSYSRAAATNEKLFF	NA	TRBJ1-4	TRBV6-2/TRBV6-3	few